The source of this TCR beta chain is a study of CD8 T cells in Susac syndrome. The CDR3 is 14 residues long. Trimming left V 6 bases short and J 6 bases short, with 18 bases between. Patients with Susac syndrome met diagnostic criteria defined recently for definite or probable disease. This clonotype was seen a single time. RNA totalling about 0.45 to 1 ug underwent reverse transcription with random hexamers. It was immunoSEQ multiplex PCR that amplified TCR beta CDR3 across 54 Vbeta and 13 Jbeta. TCRdb passed the immunoSEQ multiplex PCR reads through MiXCR, listing each CDR3 protein once. The sample contains roughly 80,000 distinct CDR3 sequences, 94% of which appear only once.

The sequenced material came from CD8+ T cells from PBMCs. V gene TRBV12-3 or TRBV12-4 combines with J gene TRBJ2-7; a weak D match, TRBD2 (7 bases). The origin of this receptor is a human donor with Susac syndrome. This chain's CDR3 is CASRPRGTLLEQYF. CDR3 bases: TGTGCCAGCAGACCGCGGGGGACACTCCTCGAGCAGTACTTC.